A single sample is the source of the 26 T cell receptor beta chains below, sequenced in a study of blood T cells in healthy people across ages. A second PCR of roughly 6 to 12 cycles used a sample-barcoded 5' primer and a J-beta primer mix. TCRdb re-called the 5' RACE reads with MiXCR, one entry per CDR3 protein. The sample yields roughly 1,500,000 distinct CDR3 sequences, about 31% seen once. Input material: blood. The origin of the receptors is a woman in her thirties in good health.

This clonotype showed up just a few times. The rearrangement joins TRBV15 to TRBJ2-7; D is possibly TRBD1 or TRBD2 (5 bases each). This CDR3 is built from 16 residues. V lost 0 bases and J lost 6, with 18 bases in between. The germline V gene has CDR1 LNHNV and CDR2 YYDKDF (reference sequence). The CDR3 DNA follows: TGTGCCACCAGCAGAGATCTCGGGACCCTCGGGCTCGAGCAGTACTTC. Translating it yields CATSRDLGTLGLEQYF.

This clonotype was observed at least ten times. V gene TRBV4-2 combines with J gene TRBJ2-7; a possible D gene is TRBD2 (6 bases). From germline, CDR1 is LGHNA and CDR2 YNFKEQ. The CDR3 runs 15 residues. V gave up 0 bases and J gave up 3 bases, with 12 bases separating them. The DNA of the CDR3 is TGTGCCAGCAGCCAAGAAACTAGGGGAGGCTACGAGCAGTACTTC. Amino acids: CASSQETRGGYEQYF.

This chain uses TRBV10-3 with TRBJ1-2; 7 bases line up with TRBD1. CDR1 and CDR2 (germline): ENHRY, SYGVKD. V was pared by 4 bases and J by 6 bases, with 11 bases of the junction left unmatched. The CDR3 consists of 15 residues. CDR3 sequence: CAISGVGQARDGYTF. The DNA for the CDR3 is TGTGCCATCAGTGGGGTCGGACAGGCAAGGGATGGCTACACCTTC.

This clonotype was seen at least ten times. The chain employs TRBV29-1 and TRBJ2-7, with unresolved D. The germline gives CDR1 SQVTM, CDR2 ANQGSEA. The CDR3 has 11 residues. The germline V and J ends were trimmed by 4 bases and 5 bases, with 9 bases remaining between them. CDR3 in amino acids: CSVAVSDEQYF. CDR3 nucleotides: TGCAGCGTTGCTGTATCGGACGAGCAGTACTTC.

The sample holds a few counts of this clonotype. The CDR3 region is CASRGGGGYNEQFF. The CDR3 region has the DNA TGTGCCAGCAGAGGAGGGGGAGGCTACAATGAGCAGTTCTTC. The V gene is TRBV7-8, the J gene TRBJ2-1; tentatively, D is TRBD1 or TRBD2 (6 bases each). V lost 6 bases, J lost 3 bases, and 12 bases lay in between. CDR1 and CDR2 (germline): SGHVS, FQNEAQ. The CDR3 is 14 amino acids.

The chain carries TRBV6-1 and TRBJ1-5; D gene ambiguous. This CDR3 comprises 14 residues. The V and J ends lost 6 bases and 2 bases respectively, with 11 bases between them. Germline V gene data show CDR1 as MNHNS and CDR2 as SASEGT. This chain's CDR3 is CASSGERGNQPQHF. CDR3 DNA sequence: TGTGCCAGCAGCGGTGAAAGGGGCAATCAGCCCCAGCATTTT.

The chain carries TRBV15 and TRBJ1-6; 7 positions match TRBD1. The J segment lost 9 bases and the V segment lost 0 bases, leaving 5 bases of the junction unmatched. The germline gives CDR1 LNHNV, CDR2 YYDKDF (reference sequence). This CDR3 is built from 15 residues. CDR3 loop: CATSREYRGISPLHF. As DNA, the CDR3 is TGTGCCACCAGCAGAGAATACAGGGGAATTTCACCCCTCCACTTT.

The chain links TRBV3-1 to TRBJ2-2; D call uncertain. Germline values: CDR1 LGHDT, CDR2 YNNKEL (reference sequence). The CDR3 runs to 14 residues. The V end was cut by 1 base, the J end by 6 bases, with 9 bases between. CDR3: CASSQGLVPGELFF. The CDR3 region has the DNA TGTGCCAGCAGCCAAGGGCTAGTCCCCGGGGAGCTGTTTTTT. Full variable domain (missing parts from reference TRBV3-1 and TRBJ2-2): DTAVSQTPKYLVTQMGNDKSIKCEQNLGHDTMYWYKQDSKKFLKIMFSYNNKELIINETVPNRFSPKSPDKAHLNLHINSLELGDSAVYFCASSQGLVPGELFFGEGSRLTVL.

The chain uses TRBV28 and TRBJ2-1, with D perhaps matching TRBD2 (5 bases). Germline V CDR1 and CDR2: MDHEN, SYDVKM. The V end was cut by 4 bases, the J end by 7 bases, with 20 bases between. The CDR3 length is 16 residues. Here the CDR3 reads CASSSPGDRGSNEQFF. The CDR3 bases are TGTGCCAGCAGTTCTCCGGGCGACCGAGGGAGTAATGAGCAGTTCTTC.

This clonotype occurred a few times. The chain uses TRBV9 and TRBJ2-3; D is undetermined. The CDR3 totals 14 residues. CDR1 is SGDLS and CDR2 is YYNGEE in the germline V gene. V was pared by 0 bases and J by 5 bases, with 10 bases between. Written as DNA, the CDR3 is TGTGCCAGCAGCGTAGGCCATGGGAAAGATACGCAGTATTTT. Its translation: CASSVGHGKDTQYF.

This clonotype was seen a handful of times. This chain links TRBV6-6 with TRBJ1-1; D gene uncertain. The germline V gene encodes CDR1 MNHNY and CDR2 SVGAGI (reference sequence). The CDR3 loop spans 12 amino acids. The ends were cut back, 8 bases at V and 2 bases at J, with 9 bases in the middle. CDR3 bases: TGTGCCAGCGGTCAAATCAACACTGAAGCTTTCTTT. It codes for CASGQINTEAFF.

A remark on this clonotype: A read error is possible here, since a much larger clone lies one base away. This chain joins TRBV10-3 and TRBJ1-2; D remains ambiguous. Between the trimmed V and J ends, which lost 4 bases and 10 bases, there was a span of 13 bases. Germline CDR1 reads ENHRY; CDR2 reads SYGVKD. This CDR3 comprises 12 residues. The CDR3 sequence: CAISAAARDYTF. The DNA for the CDR3 is TGTGCCATCAGTGCGGCGGCCCGAGACTACACCTTC.

This clonotype was seen a few times. The chain carries TRBV7-9 and TRBJ2-5; 8 bases map to TRBD1. After removal of 3 bases from V and 0 bases from J, the junction contained 3 bases not matched to a gene. Germline-derived CDR1 and CDR2 are SEHNR and FQNEAQ (reference sequence). The CDR3 runs to 15 residues. The CDR3 loop reads CASSFRQGNQETQYF. CDR3 DNA sequence: TGTGCCAGCAGCTTTCGACAGGGGAACCAAGAGACCCAGTACTTC.

The chain is built from TRBV20-1 and TRBJ2-1; 8 bases agree with TRBD1. V shed 0 bases and J 5 bases; nucleotides not matched to a gene: 9. The CDR3 extends over 16 amino acids. Germline V gene lookup returns CDR1 DFQATT and CDR2 SNEGSKA (reference sequence). The CDR3 reads CSAREPTGGKNNEQFF. The CDR3 nucleotides are TGCAGTGCTAGAGAGCCTACAGGGGGGAAGAACAATGAGCAGTTCTTC.

A remark on this clonotype: Mismatch with germline at one junction end may stem from a read error. The V and J genes are TRBV10-2 and TRBJ2-1; 10 nucleotides line up with TRBD2. The CDR3 extends over 14 amino acids. Germline CDR1 and CDR2: WSHSY and SAAADI. CDR3: CASSLAGVYSEQFF. As DNA, the CDR3 is TGCGCCAGCAGCCTAGCGGGAGTTTACAGTGAGCAGTTCTTC.

As for this clonotype: One junction end does not reproduce the germline sequence, and a read error may be involved. The chain links TRBV7-3 to TRBJ2-7; possibly TRBD1 or TRBD2 for D (6 bases each). The CDR3 spans 15 residues. The germline V gene has CDR1 SGHTA and CDR2 FQGTGA. The CDR3 reads CAGSSGQRGVDEQYF. DNA of the CDR3: TGTGCCGGCAGCTCCGGACAGAGGGGGGTGGACGAGCAGTACTTC.

This sequence joins TRBV20-1 and TRBJ2-3, with D perhaps matching TRBD1 (6 bases). Germline CDR1 DFQATT, CDR2 SNEGSKA (reference sequence). V lost 0 bases to trimming and J lost 2 bases, with 27 bases between them. The CDR3 consists of 20 residues. For the CDR3, the DNA is TGCAGTGCTAGAGATCTAGAAGGCAGGGGTATAACGGACAACACAGATACGCAGTATTTT. Translating gives CSARDLEGRGITDNTDTQYF.

The chain joins TRBV2 to TRBJ2-1; TRBD2 agrees at 7 bases. V dropped 7 bases and J dropped 2; count of bases not matched to a gene: 8. The germline CDR1 and CDR2 sequences are SNHLY and FYNNEI. The CDR3 has 15 amino acids. This CDR3 is CASIPGRGTYNEQFF. The CDR3 DNA reads TGTGCCAGCATTCCCGGGCGGGGGACCTACAATGAGCAGTTCTTC.

The J gene is TRBJ2-3, the V gene TRBV3-1, with D tentatively TRBD2 (7 bases). Germline V CDR1 and CDR2: LGHDT, YNNKEL (reference sequence). The CDR3 consists of 16 residues. V was cut by 2 bases and J by 5 bases, with 17 bases left in between. The CDR3 loop is CASSQIGGGQVDTQYF. The DNA of the CDR3 is TGTGCCAGCAGCCAAATAGGGGGGGGGCAGGTAGATACGCAGTATTTT.

Comments on this clonotype: A junction end diverges from the germline sequence, so it may reflect a read error. The V and J genes are TRBV29-1 and TRBJ2-1; D possibly corresponds to TRBD2 (5 bases). CDR1 is SQVTM, CDR2 ANQGSEA, per germline. The CDR3 consists of 15 residues. CDR3 DNA: TGCAGCGTTGCCTGGGGAGTCGCGACCTACAGTGAGCAGTTCTTC. Its protein product is CSVAWGVATYSEQFF.

The chain couples TRBV15 to TRBJ2-7, with 7 bases fitting TRBD1. The J call may be in error: the DNA end matches TRBJ2-5 better. This CDR3 has 16 amino acids. CDR1 is LNHNV and CDR2 is YYDKDF in the germline V gene (reference sequence). CDR3 amino acids: CATSRDRQGVKETQYF. The CDR3 region has the DNA TGTGCCACCAGCAGAGATAGGCAGGGGGTAAAAGAGACCCAGTACTTC.

The chain links TRBV20-1 to TRBJ1-1; D not certain. This CDR3 comprises 12 residues. CDR1 is DFQATT and CDR2 is SNEGSKA in the germline V gene (reference sequence). Trimming stripped 5 bases from V and 11 bases from J, with 18 bases between. CDR3 bases: TGCAGTGCTCCCGGTGTTCTCGGTGAGGCTTTCTTT. It is translated as CSAPGVLGEAFF.

In regard to this clonotype: At one end, the junction sequence differs from germline, possibly due to a read error. V gene TRBV12-3 or TRBV12-4 combines with J gene TRBJ2-5; D remains ambiguous. CDR3 length: 15 residues. CDR3 nucleotides: TGTGCCAGCAGCTTAGAGTACCGGGTTCGAGAGACCCAGTACTTC. Translation gives CASSLEYRVRETQYF.

This clonotype occurred a few times. The J gene is TRBJ2-7, the V gene TRBV5-1, with TRBD2 identical over 9 bases. This CDR3 is 16 amino acids long. Germline loops: CDR1 SGHRS, CDR2 YFSETQ. The J segment lost 6 bases and the V segment lost 1 base, leaving 11 bases of the junction unmatched. CDR3 in DNA: TGCGCCAGCAGCTTGTCTCTGGCGGGAGGGCTCTCCGAGCAGTACTTC. Its protein is CASSLSLAGGLSEQYF.

The V and J genes are TRBV6-1 and TRBJ2-3; D may correspond to TRBD1 or TRBD2 (5 bases each). Germline V CDR1 and CDR2: MNHNS, SASEGT. V was cut by 5 bases and J by 5 bases, with 17 bases left in between. This CDR3 is built from 15 residues. CDR3 DNA: TGTGCCAGCAGTTCAGAGGGGCCCCTCGGAGATACGCAGTATTTT. Protein sequence: CASSSEGPLGDTQYF.

This chain connects TRBV28 to TRBJ2-7, with a possible D match to TRBD1 (5 bases). V lost 7 bases and J lost 5, with 18 bases in between. This CDR3 spans 14 amino acids. The germline V gene encodes CDR1 MDHEN and CDR2 SYDVKM. The CDR3 region has the DNA TGTGCCAGCATTAACAGGTCCCAAATTGACGAGCAGTACTTC. This sequence encodes CASINRSQIDEQYF.